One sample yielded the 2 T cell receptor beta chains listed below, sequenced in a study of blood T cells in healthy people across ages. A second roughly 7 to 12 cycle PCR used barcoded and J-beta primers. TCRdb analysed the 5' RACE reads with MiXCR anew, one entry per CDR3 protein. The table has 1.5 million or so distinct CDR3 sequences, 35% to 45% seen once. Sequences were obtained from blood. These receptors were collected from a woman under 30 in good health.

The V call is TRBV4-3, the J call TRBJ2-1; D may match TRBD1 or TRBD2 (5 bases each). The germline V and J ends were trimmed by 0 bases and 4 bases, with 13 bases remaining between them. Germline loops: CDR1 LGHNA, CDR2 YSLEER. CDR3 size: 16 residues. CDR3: CASSQDFGDGYNEQFF. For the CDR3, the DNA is TGCGCCAGCAGCCAAGATTTCGGGGACGGATACAATGAGCAGTTCTTC.

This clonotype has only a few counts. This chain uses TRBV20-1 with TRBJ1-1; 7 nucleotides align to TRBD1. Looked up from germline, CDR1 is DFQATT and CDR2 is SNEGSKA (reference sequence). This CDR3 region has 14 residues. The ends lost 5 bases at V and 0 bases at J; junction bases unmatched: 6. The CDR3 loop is CSADRVPLNTEAFF. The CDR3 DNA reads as TGCAGTGCTGACAGGGTACCCTTGAACACTGAAGCTTTCTTT.